Listed here are 11 T cell receptor beta chains from one sample, sequenced in a study of graft-versus-host responses after intestinal transplantation. Profiled with immunoSEQ multiplex PCR; TCRdb holds only in-frame clones, not every one. The table shows about 29,000 clones, with about 80% occurring only once. Once graft tissue had been processed, intraepithelial and lamina propria lymphocytes were released. Source: ileum tissue, taken 98 days after intestinal transplantation. Receptors were obtained from a human patient who received an intestinal transplant, so some T cells may come from the graft donor.

The chain carries TRBV19 and TRBJ2-3; a weak D match, TRBD1 (6 bases). CDR3 size: 13 residues. Germline-derived CDR1 and CDR2 are LNHDA and SQIVND (reference sequence). V lost 6 bases and J 2 bases, leaving 9 bases between the germline ends. DNA for the CDR3: TGTGCCAGTAGCCCAGGGGTCACAGATACGCAGTATTTT. Translation: CASSPGVTDTQYF.

This chain links TRBV7-2 with TRBJ2-3; D not resolved. The CDR3 has 15 residues. In germline, CDR1 is SGHTA, CDR2 FQGNSA. Deletions cut 4 bases from V and 3 bases from J, with 14 bases between. This CDR3 reads CASSYGVIRTDTQYF. The CDR3 bases are TGTGCCAGCAGCTATGGCGTGATAAGGACAGATACGCAGTATTTT.

This clone occurred a few times. The V gene is TRBV19, the J gene TRBJ1-6, with TRBD1 as a possible D gene (6 bases). CDR1 is LNHDA and CDR2 is SQIVND in the germline V gene (reference sequence). The CDR3 spans 15 residues. The ends were cut back, 7 bases at V and 0 bases at J, with 10 bases in the middle. The CDR3 loop reads CASKRGSSYNSPLHF. CDR3 in DNA: TGTGCCAGTAAGAGGGGGAGCTCCTATAATTCACCCCTCCACTTT.

The CDR3 reads CASSLGDRVLQETQYF. The CDR3 region has the DNA TGTGCCAGCAGCTTAGGGGACAGGGTTTTGCAAGAGACCCAGTACTTC. This chain uses TRBV7-3 with TRBJ2-5; 9 nucleotides line up with TRBD1. With V trimmed by 2 bases and J by 2 bases, 6 bases remained unmatched. Germline CDR1 reads SGHTA; CDR2 reads FQGTGA. The CDR3 sequence is 16 residues long.

The chain links TRBV27 to TRBJ1-1; D not certain. Germline V lookup: CDR1 MNHEY, CDR2 SMNVEV (reference sequence). With 5 bases removed from V and 8 bases from J, the gap between germline ends came to 15 bases. This CDR3 has 13 residues. CDR3 sequence (DNA): TGTGCCAGCAGTCCACTAACACTGGGGGAAGCTTTCTTT. Protein product: CASSPLTLGEAFF.

Turning to this clone: At one end the junction does not follow the germline gene, possibly because of a read error. This chain joins TRBV27 and TRBJ1-1; D gene unclear. This CDR3 has 13 amino acids. Germline V gene data show CDR1 as MNHEY and CDR2 as SMNVEV (reference sequence). CDR3 DNA: TGTGCCAACAGTTATCTACAGAACACTGAAGCTTTCTTT. Its translation is CANSYLQNTEAFF.

The chain joins TRBV25-1 to TRBJ1-5; D unresolved. There are 15 residues in the CDR3. The germline V gene encodes CDR1 MGHDK and CDR2 SYGVNS. V was clipped by 4 bases and J by 1 base, with 11 bases between them. CDR3 amino acids: CASSASGFSNQPQHF. CDR3 DNA: TGTGCCAGCAGTGCCAGCGGTTTCAGCAATCAGCCCCAGCATTTT.

This clone showed up just once. The rearrangement joins TRBV10-3 to TRBJ2-5, with D perhaps matching TRBD2 (5 bases). CDR1 and CDR2 (germline): ENHRY, SYGVKD. The CDR3 length is 12 residues. V was clipped by 8 bases and J by 2 bases, with 9 bases between them. CDR3 region: CAIGLEQETQYF. CDR3 in DNA: TGTGCCATCGGACTTGAACAAGAGACCCAGTACTTC.

V gene TRBV6-5 combines with J gene TRBJ2-3; D may correspond to TRBD1 or TRBD2 (5 bases each). In germline, CDR1 is MNHEY, CDR2 SVGAGI. This CDR3 contains 15 residues. Between the trimmed V and J ends, which lost 5 bases and 0 bases, there was a span of 12 bases. The CDR3 loop reads CASSGWGPSTDTQYF. In DNA form, the CDR3 reads TGTGCCAGCAGTGGATGGGGACCTAGCACAGATACGCAGTATTTT.

This chain uses TRBV27 with TRBJ2-2, with D possibly TRBD1 on 6 matching bases. The V gene lost 5 bases and the J gene lost 4 bases, with 11 bases spanning the gap. CDR3 length: 14 amino acids. From germline, CDR1 is MNHEY and CDR2 SMNVEV (reference sequence). The CDR3 reads CASSNTGFTGELFF. Written as DNA, the CDR3 is TGTGCCAGCAGTAATACAGGGTTCACCGGGGAGCTGTTTTTT.

V and J are TRBV28 and TRBJ1-5; D is unclear. The germline V gene has CDR1 MDHEN and CDR2 SYDVKM. The CDR3 is made up of 14 amino acids. The ends were cut back, 4 bases at V and 4 bases at J, with 11 bases in the middle. The CDR3 DNA reads TGTGCCAGCAGTTGGTACAGCCGGAATCAGCCCCAGCATTTT. Protein: CASSWYSRNQPQHF.